This entry lists 5 T cell receptor beta chains sequenced from one sample in a study of T-cell memory formation after mild COVID-19 (dated by TCRdb to 2020 to 2022). Library preparation employed 5' RACE. Data came from an Illumina NovaSeq 6000. The raw public reads went through TCRdb reprocessing: fastp at Q25, MiXCR clone calling, in-frame beta chains kept. Each entry is one CDR3 protein sequence, shown with its most common DNA and genes. The sample table shows roughly 610,000 distinct CDR3 sequences, and around a sixth are seen once. The ten most abundant clones make up about 8.1% of the sample. Sequenced: PBMCs or a T cell subset sorted from them (not recorded which). The receptors derive from an adult woman who had mild COVID-19 (a few samples of this study predate the infection). The sample titles of this study are shuffled in the database, so cell type and time point are left out; the donor was told from shared clones.

The chain links TRBV7-3 to TRBJ2-7; no definite D call. Between the trimmed V and J ends, which lost 2 bases and 6 bases, there was a span of 11 bases. Germline V gene lookup returns CDR1 SGHTA and CDR2 FQGTGA. This CDR3 region has 13 residues. CDR3 nucleotides: TGTGCCAGCAGCTTACAAGTTGAGTCCGAGCAGTACTTC. Its translation is CASSLQVESEQYF.

This clonotype has only a few counts. This rearrangement joins TRBV5-1 to TRBJ2-3; D unclear. This CDR3 is built from 13 residues. With 4 bases removed from V and 2 bases from J, the gap between germline ends came to 8 bases. The germline V gene encodes CDR1 SGHRS and CDR2 YFSETQ. The CDR3 here is CASSPFFTDTQYF. The DNA of the CDR3 is TGCGCCAGCAGCCCCTTTTTCACAGATACGCAGTATTTT.

The chain has TRBV6-6 and TRBJ2-3; 8 bases are a match to TRBD2. This CDR3 contains 15 residues. V lost 5 bases, J lost 5 bases, and 9 bases stayed unmatched. Germline V gives CDR1 MNHNY, CDR2 SVGAGI (reference sequence). This CDR3 reads CASSPPDGGGDTQYF. The DNA of the CDR3 is TGTGCCAGCAGTCCTCCCGACGGGGGGGGAGATACGCAGTATTTT.

This rearrangement joins TRBV5-1 to TRBJ2-7, with 7 nucleotides matching TRBD1. V was clipped by 0 bases and J by 1 base; unmatched bases: 7. Per the germline V gene, CDR1 is SGHRS and CDR2 is YFSETQ. This CDR3 region has 16 residues. The CDR3: CASSLGTGVKSYEQYF. The CDR3 DNA follows: TGCGCCAGCAGCTTGGGTACAGGGGTGAAGTCCTACGAGCAGTACTTC.

CDR3 sequence reads: CASGPGLAETQYF. CDR3 nucleotides: TGTGCCAGTGGACCGGGACTAGCGGAGACCCAGTACTTC. The chain employs TRBV5-4 and TRBJ2-5, with 10 bases lining up with TRBD2. This CDR3 is 13 amino acids long. V was pared by 8 bases and J by 5 bases, with 6 bases of the junction left unmatched. Germline CDR1 is SGHNT and CDR2 is YYREEE (reference sequence).